This T cell receptor (beta chain) is drawn from a study of CD8 T cells in ankylosing spondylitis. The CDR3 runs to 14 residues. V lost 4 bases and J lost 1, with 7 bases in between. Germline V gene sequence: CDR1 LGHDT, CDR2 YNNKEL (reference sequence). As the method for making TCR beta libraries, quantitative 5'-RACE with molecular barcodes was used. TCRdb processed the 5' RACE reads anew with MiXCR; each CDR3 protein has one entry. Counted here are around 100,000 distinct CDR3 sequences, around 24% occurring once; the ten biggest clones make up around an eighth. The origin of this receptor is a male donor with ankylosing spondylitis. The material sequenced was synovial fluid, either unsorted or a sorted T cell fraction (not recorded which). The V and J genes are TRBV3-1 and TRBJ2-2; D gene ambiguous. This CDR3 is CASSRGRNTGELFF. CDR3 bases: TGTGCCAGCAGCCGAGGAAGGAACACCGGGGAGCTGTTTTTT.